The rows below give T cell receptor beta chains drawn from one sample of a study of blood T cell repertoires in COVID-19. Data came from immunoSEQ multiplex PCR; TCRdb stores just in-frame clones and leaves some out. Found here are roughly 280,000 clones, about 89% of them singletons; the top ten hold over 8%. Sequencing was carried out using peripheral blood. The receptors derive from a middle-aged man with active or convalescent COVID-19. Each CDR3 is given with its conserved first and last residue. The D gene is left open where the match is weak.

d_call	v_call	j_call	cdr3_nt	cdr3_aa
TRBD2	TRBV6-5	TRBJ2-2	TGTGCCAGCAAGGGGTACGGGAGGGGCGCCGGGGAGCTGTTTTTT	CASKGYGRGAGELFF
-	TRBV5-1	TRBJ2-7	TGCGCCAGCAGCTTGGATCCAGGACAGAATTCCTACGAGCAGTACTTC	CASSLDPGQNSYEQYF
-	TRBV7-6	TRBJ2-2	TGTGCCAGCAGCTTAGAGGCGGGGGCTAGCGGGGAGCTGTTTTTT	CASSLEAGASGELFF
TRBD1	TRBV15	TRBJ2-6	TGTGCCACCAGCAACGGGGGACAGGGCCTATTCTCTGGGGCCAACGTCCTGACTTTC	CATSNGGQGLFSGANVLTF
TRBD1	TRBV6-6	TRBJ2-1	TGTGCCAGCAGTCTCCGACAGGGGCGATCCAAATTCTACAATGAGCAGTTCTTC	CASSLRQGRSKFYNEQFF
-	TRBV27	TRBJ2-7	TGTGCCAGCAGTTTAAAGGCAGGACATGCCTACGAGCAGTACTTC	CASSLKAGHAYEQYF
-	TRBV9	TRBJ1-2	TGTGCCAGCAGCGTAGGCGGGGCGGATGGCTACACCTTC	CASSVGGADGYTF
TRBD2	TRBV7-2	TRBJ2-7	TGTGCCAGCAGCTTAGGGCTAGCGGGCAGCTCCTACGAGCAGTACTTC	CASSLGLAGSSYEQYF
-	TRBV19	TRBJ1-1	TGTGCCAGTCTTAAGACCCCCGACTGGGACACTGAAGCTTTCTTT	CASLKTPDWDTEAFF
-	TRBV5-1	TRBJ2-5	TGCGCCAGCAGCTTGATCCCTACCAGAGAGGCCCAGTACTTC	CASSLIPTREAQYF
-	TRBV10-2	TRBJ2-7	TGCGCCAGCACCGTGGGGGGCTCCTACGAGCAGTACTTC	CASTVGGSYEQYF
TRBD1	TRBV2	TRBJ2-5	TGTGCCAGCAGGACAGGGAAGAAAACCGACCAAGAGACCCAGTACTTC	CASRTGKKTDQETQYF